The 16 T cell receptor beta chains reported below all come from one sample, sequenced in a study of CD8+ T cells in alopecia areata. RNA extraction was followed by reverse transcription into cDNA, which acted as the sequencing template. Repertoires were generated with immunoSEQ multiplex PCR, while TCRdb's copy carries only in-frame clones and drops some. Among roughly 170,000 clones, roughly 61% were seen once, and the ten largest hold over 10%. Treatment noted: oral pan-JAK inhibitor, 5-10 mg twice daily. Specimen: CD8+ T cells sorted from blood, collected at week 24, from a patient treated with tofacitinib. The origin of the receptors is a human donor with alopecia areata.

The gene calls are TRBV12-5 and TRBJ1-2; D not resolved. This CDR3 spans 14 amino acids. Trimming removed 8 bases from V and 7 bases from J, with 20 bases in between. Germline CDR1 and CDR2: LGHNT and FRNRAP. CDR3 DNA sequence: TGTGCTAGTTTGGGTAGCAGGATGACTTTTGGCTACACCTTC. Translating it yields CASLGSRMTFGYTF. Full variable domain (rest looked up from reference TRBV12-5 and TRBJ1-2): DARVTQTPRHKVTEMGQEVTMRCQPILGHNTVFWYRQTMMQGLELLAYFRNRAPLDDSGMPKDRFSAEMPDATLATLKIQPSEPRDSAVYFCASLGSRMTFGYTFGSGTRLTVV.

V is TRBV2 and J is TRBJ2-7; no definite D call. V lost 2 bases, J lost 1 base, and 9 bases lay in between. The germline CDR1 and CDR2 sequences are SNHLY and FYNNEI. The length of the CDR3 is 14 residues. This CDR3 is CASSEIGDSYEQYF. CDR3 DNA sequence: TGTGCCAGCAGTGAAATTGGGGATTCCTACGAGCAGTACTTC.

This clone appeared a few times. The chain joins TRBV5-8 to TRBJ2-7, with D perhaps matching TRBD1 (6 bases). Germline V gives CDR1 SGHTS, CDR2 YDEGEE. The V and J ends lost 4 bases and 2 bases respectively, with 16 bases between them. CDR3 length equals 15 residues. The CDR3 reads CASSGGQNPPYEQYF. DNA for the CDR3: TGTGCCAGCAGCGGAGGACAGAATCCTCCCTACGAGCAGTACTTC.

The chain uses TRBV13 and TRBJ2-3; D gene uncertain. Trimming took 0 bases from V and 2 from J, leaving 12 bases between them. Germline CDR1 and CDR2: PRHDT and FYEKMQ (reference sequence). The CDR3 has 16 residues. The CDR3 sequence: CASSLGTAAFTDTQYF. The CDR3 region has the DNA TGTGCCAGCAGCTTAGGGACGGCCGCTTTCACAGATACGCAGTATTTT.

The chain employs TRBV28 and TRBJ2-3; perhaps D is TRBD1 or TRBD2 (5 bases each). CDR3 length equals 15 residues. Trimming shortened V by 6 bases and J by 2 bases, and 15 bases separated the two germline ends. Germline assignment: CDR1 MDHEN and CDR2 SYDVKM. DNA of the CDR3: TGTGCCAGCAGATCCCCAAAGGGACCCACAGATACGCAGTATTTT. Amino acids: CASRSPKGPTDTQYF.

The chain links TRBV18 to TRBJ2-1; possibly TRBD2 for D (6 bases). CDR1 is KGHSH and CDR2 is LQKENI in the germline V gene. The CDR3 extends over 16 amino acids. The V end was cut by 6 bases, the J end by 0 bases, with 15 bases between. The DNA for the CDR3 is TGTGCCAGCTCCTCCCAGGCGGGGAACTCCTACAATGAGCAGTTCTTC. It translates to CASSSQAGNSYNEQFF.

This chain's CDR3 is CASSTSGSTDTQYF. The CDR3, as DNA: TGTGCCAGCAGTACTAGCGGGAGCACAGATACGCAGTATTTT. The chain couples TRBV6-5 to TRBJ2-3; 9 bases are a match to TRBD2. The CDR3 sequence is 14 residues long. Trimming took 5 bases from V and 0 from J; bases not matched to a gene: 0. Per the germline V gene, CDR1 is MNHEY and CDR2 is SVGAGI.

The chain links TRBV5-1 to TRBJ2-3, with TRBD2 matching 7 bases. The CDR3 has 15 amino acids. Germline V gene lookup returns CDR1 SGHRS and CDR2 YFSETQ. The junction had 12 bases not matched to a gene; V was cut back by 5 bases and J by 6 bases. The CDR3 coding sequence is TGCGCCAGCAGTCCCGTTCCAGCGGGGCAGGATACGCAGTATTTT. Translating it yields CASSPVPAGQDTQYF.

The chain is built from TRBV9 and TRBJ1-6; 12 bases are shared with TRBD1. There are 15 residues in the CDR3. The trim removed 5 bases at V and 9 bases at J, leaving 6 bases unmatched. Per the germline V gene, CDR1 is SGDLS and CDR2 is YYNGEE. The DNA of the CDR3 is TGTGCCAGCAGGGCCGGGACAGGGGGCTCTTCACCCCTCCACTTT. Translation: CASRAGTGGSSPLHF.

This clone was detected a few times. CDR3 residues: CASSEGPVGREQYF. In DNA form, the CDR3 reads TGTGCCAGCAGTGAAGGACCCGTTGGTCGCGAGCAGTACTTC. This sequence joins TRBV2 and TRBJ2-7; no clear D gene. The CDR3 has 14 residues. Per the germline V gene, CDR1 is SNHLY and CDR2 is FYNNEI. V was shortened by 1 base and J by 6 bases, with 13 bases between the two germline ends.

The rearrangement joins TRBV6-5 to TRBJ1-1; maybe TRBD1 (6 bases). The germline V and J ends were trimmed by 0 bases and 3 bases, with 8 bases remaining between them. Per the germline V gene, CDR1 is MNHEY and CDR2 is SVGAGI. The CDR3 totals 14 residues. The CDR3 DNA is TGTGCCAGCAGTTACTCAAGACAGGACACTGAAGCTTTCTTT. This gives the protein CASSYSRQDTEAFF.

The CDR3 protein is CASSQGGWEQFF. DNA for the CDR3: TGTGCCAGCAGCCAAGGCGGATGGGAGCAGTTCTTC. The chain is built from TRBV4-2 and TRBJ2-1; D is unresolved. This CDR3 is 12 amino acids long. The V end was cut by 1 base, the J end by 10 bases, with 8 bases between. In germline, CDR1 is LGHNA, CDR2 YNFKEQ.

The J gene is TRBJ1-2, the V gene TRBV25-1, with TRBD1 matching over 8 bases. V was clipped by 11 bases and J by 4 bases; unmatched bases: 6. The germline V gene encodes CDR1 MGHDK and CDR2 SYGVNS. The CDR3 has 12 residues. CDR3 sequence (DNA): TGTGCCTCTGCAGGGGGCGGCTATGGCTACACCTTC. This codes for CASAGGGYGYTF.

This chain joins TRBV20-1 and TRBJ1-5; tentative D call: TRBD1 (5 bases). The V gene lost 6 bases and the J gene lost 6 bases, with 9 bases spanning the gap. Germline V lookup: CDR1 DFQATT, CDR2 SNEGSKA (reference sequence). The CDR3 is 11 amino acids. The DNA for the CDR3 is TGCAGTGCCGGGGGGAGTCAGCCCCAGCATTTT. Translating gives CSAGGSQPQHF.

The chain links TRBV27 to TRBJ1-1; D remains ambiguous. CDR3 size: 13 residues. Germline CDR1 is MNHEY and CDR2 is SMNVEV (reference sequence). Deletions cut 2 bases from V and 3 bases from J, with 7 bases between. CDR3 sequence: CASSLGSHTEAFF. DNA of the CDR3: TGTGCCAGCAGTTTAGGCAGTCACACTGAAGCTTTCTTT.

This clone was seen only once. The chain is built from TRBV5-1 and TRBJ2-7; TRBD2 matches 9 bases. CDR3 length equals 15 residues. Germline V gives CDR1 SGHRS, CDR2 YFSETQ. The trim removed 5 bases at V and 3 bases at J, leaving 9 bases unmatched. In DNA, the CDR3 is TGCGCCAGCAGTCGGGGAGCGGGGGGTGGCTACGAGCAGTACTTC. Translated, it gives CASSRGAGGGYEQYF.